Presented here are 9 T cell receptor beta chains from one specimen sequenced in a study of tumor-infiltrating lymphocytes in oesophageal squamous cell carcinoma. TCRdb ran MiXCR on the PCR reads and lists one entry per CDR3 protein. The table has 20,000 to 25,000 distinct CDR3 sequences, around 37% seen once. The source material was esophageal tumor tissue. The origin of the receptors is a female donor with esophageal squamous cell carcinoma.

This clonotype was seen once. The rearrangement links TRBV29-1 to TRBJ1-1, with D possibly TRBD1 on 6 matching bases. V gave up 1 base and J gave up 4 bases, with 10 bases separating them. The CDR3 is 13 amino acids. The germline gives CDR1 SQVTM, CDR2 ANQGSEA. The DNA of the CDR3 is TGCAGCGTTGAAGGAGGGGGGCCCACTGAAGCTTTCTTT. It translates to CSVEGGGPTEAFF.

This clonotype was counted ten times or more. The chain has TRBV6-1 and TRBJ1-5; perhaps TRBD1 as D (5 bases). Germline V gene lookup returns CDR1 MNHNS and CDR2 SASEGT. The CDR3 sequence is 16 residues long. V was clipped by 0 bases and J by 0 bases, with 9 bases between them. The CDR3 sequence is CASSEAGTGSNQPQHF. The CDR3 region has the DNA TGTGCCAGCAGTGAAGCCGGGACGGGTAGCAATCAGCCCCAGCATTTT.

This clonotype was counted ten times or more. The chain uses TRBV27 and TRBJ2-7; D is unclear. Germline CDR1 and CDR2: MNHEY and SMNVEV (reference sequence). The CDR3 loop spans 15 amino acids. With 0 bases removed from V and 0 bases from J, the gap between germline ends came to 9 bases. CDR3 sequence reads: CASSLSSASSYEQYF. The CDR3 DNA reads TGTGCCAGCAGTTTATCGTCCGCTAGCTCCTACGAGCAGTACTTC.

This rearrangement joins TRBV7-9 to TRBJ2-5, with 11 positions matching TRBD1. The CDR3 is made up of 16 amino acids. V dropped 5 bases and J dropped 5; count of bases not matched to a gene: 10. Germline V gene lookup returns CDR1 SEHNR and CDR2 FQNEAQ (reference sequence). The CDR3 is CASSPGTGGLRETQYF. The DNA for the CDR3 is TGTGCCAGCAGCCCCGGGACAGGGGGACTGAGGGAGACCCAGTACTTC.

As to this clonotype: The DNA is left out, because the CDR3 cannot be placed on it with certainty; the CDR3 is given as TCRdb lists it. V and J are TRBV28 and TRBJ2-6; the table's D call of TRBD1 was not tested on the DNA. The CDR3 is 18 residues long, counting both termini. Germline loops: CDR1 MDHEN, CDR2 SYDVKM. The chain's CDR3 is CASSLLGQRLDYGYTFGF.

At least ten counts were recorded for this clonotype. A read error may be the cause here, since a much bigger clone is one base away. This chain links TRBV7-2 with TRBJ2-7; D is perhaps TRBD2 (6 bases). The CDR3 has 14 residues. Trimming took 2 bases from V and 7 from J, leaving 15 bases between them. Germline V gene lookup returns CDR1 SGHTA and CDR2 FQGNSA. CDR3 in amino acids: CASSLLGLYNEQYF. The CDR3 bases are TGTGCCAGCAGCTTATTGGGACTCTACAATGAGCAGTACTTC.

This clonotype was found many times. The chain carries TRBV5-1 and TRBJ2-1, with D possibly being TRBD2 (6 bases). Germline V gene lookup returns CDR1 SGHRS and CDR2 YFSETQ. V lost 4 bases and J lost 7, with 15 bases in between. CDR3 length equals 14 residues. The CDR3 region has the DNA TGCGCCAGCAGCCAGGCGGCGGGGCGGAATGAGCAGTTCTTC. Amino acid sequence: CASSQAAGRNEQFF.

This clonotype occurred many times. The chain couples TRBV27 to TRBJ1-1; no firm D call. Germline CDR1 and CDR2: MNHEY and SMNVEV (reference sequence). V was shortened by 4 bases and J by 1 base, with 7 bases between the two germline ends. This CDR3 region has 13 residues. CDR3 loop: CASSYRPNTEAFF. CDR3 bases: TGTGCCAGCAGTTACAGACCGAACACTGAAGCTTTCTTT.

This clonotype occurred many times. The chain uses TRBV5-1 and TRBJ1-2, with D uncertain. The V and J ends lost 5 bases and 4 bases respectively, with 15 bases between them. This CDR3 has 14 amino acids. CDR1 and CDR2 (germline): SGHRS, YFSETQ. CDR3 nucleotides: TGCGCCAGCAGTTCGGAAGAACTATCCTATGGCTACACCTTC. Amino acids: CASSSEELSYGYTF.